These T cell receptor beta chains were read from a single sample in a study of Ad26.COV2.S vaccination and SARS-CoV-2 variants. The method was immunoSEQ multiplex PCR; TCRdb's version includes in-frame clones alone and lacks a portion of them. The sample holds over 400,000 clones, 90% seen once. The source material was peripheral blood, sampled in a trial of Ad26.COV2.S vaccine versus placebo. The receptors here all came from a person aged 18-60 years who received the Ad26.COV2.S COVID-19 vaccine or a placebo. The CDR3 runs from the conserved cysteine through the conserved F or W. A D gene is named only where the DNA matches it firmly. A row's size may be missing; if present it is once, few, many or a size class.

D gene	clone size	V gene	J gene	CDR3 protein	CDR3 DNA
.	.	TRBV2	TRBJ2-7	CASRAPSSYEQYF	TGTGCCAGCAGAGCGCCCAGCTCCTACGAGCAGTACTTC
.	.	TRBV19	TRBJ1-5	CASSEVNQPQHF	TGTGCCAGTAGTGAAGTCAATCAGCCCCAGCATTTT
TRBD2	.	TRBV6-6	TRBJ2-3	CASSTQDPGLAGGYTDTQYF	TGTGCCAGCAGCACCCAAGACCCGGGACTAGCGGGAGGATACACAGATACGCAGTATTTT
.	.	TRBV7-8	TRBJ2-7	CASSRVGGAYEQYF	TGTGCCAGCAGCCGAGTGGGCGGAGCCTACGAGCAGTACTTC
.	.	TRBV28	TRBJ2-7	CASSLVRPENEQYF	TGTGCCAGCAGTTTGGTGAGGCCGGAAAACGAGCAGTACTTC
.	.	TRBV28	TRBJ2-5	CASSPGTVEETQYF	TGTGCCAGCAGTCCTGGGACCGTTGAAGAGACCCAGTACTTC
.	.	TRBV27	TRBJ1-5	CASSLRGAHQPQHF	TGTGCCAGCAGTTTGAGGGGAGCACATCAGCCCCAGCATTTT
.	.	TRBV7-3	TRBJ2-5	CASSLTMEETQYF	TGTGCCAGCAGCTTAACGATGGAAGAGACCCAGTACTTC
.	.	TRBV24-1	TRBJ2-7	CATSDSRRTYEQYF	TGTGCCACCAGTGATTCTCGCAGAACCTACGAGCAGTACTTC
TRBD2	few	TRBV10-1	TRBJ2-1	CASGLAEHYDNEQFF	TGCGCCTCAGGACTAGCGGAACATTATGACAATGAGCAGTTCTTC
TRBD1	.	TRBV11-2	TRBJ2-1	CASSQGTGTHNEQFF	TGTGCCAGCAGCCAAGGGACAGGGACCCACAATGAGCAGTTCTTC
TRBD2	once	TRBV9	TRBJ2-3	CASSVNGRTTDTQYF	TGTGCCAGCAGCGTAAACGGGAGGACCACAGATACGCAGTATTTT
.	.	TRBV5-1	TRBJ2-3	CASSPEGRVSNTQYF	TGCGCCAGCAGCCCGGAGGGCCGAGTTTCTAATACGCAGTATTTT
.	.	TRBV7-2	TRBJ2-7	CASSFSSSYEQYF	TGTGCCAGCAGCTTTTCCAGTTCCTACGAGCAGTACTTC
TRBD1	.	TRBV7-2	TRBJ2-3	CASSLRFPGQGTDTQYF	TGTGCCAGCAGCCTTAGATTTCCGGGACAGGGGACAGATACGCAGTATTTT
TRBD1	.	TRBV6-2/TRBV6-3	TRBJ2-5	CASSYSVGTGNVTQYF	TGTGCCAGCAGTTACTCGGTTGGGACAGGGAACGTGACCCAGTACTTC
.	.	TRBV13	TRBJ2-7	CASSLEGIYEQYF	TGTGCCAGCAGCTTAGAGGGGATCTACGAGCAGTACTTC
TRBD2	.	TRBV14	TRBJ2-7	CASSRLLVAGEREQYF	TGTGCCAGCAGCCGACTTTTGGTAGCGGGAGAGAGGGAGCAGTACTTC
.	.	TRBV23-1	TRBJ1-6	CAITNWCVFRNNSPLHF	TGCGCCATAACCAATTGGTGTGTGTTTCGAAATAATTCACCCCTCCACTTT
.	.	TRBV7-2	TRBJ2-3	CASSFRWGTSTGNTDTQYF	TGTGCCAGCAGCTTCCGCTGGGGCACTAGTACGGGAAACACAGATACGCAGTATTTT
.	.	TRBV4-2	TRBJ1-5	CASSQDQGAQPQHF	TGTGCCAGCAGCCAAGACCAGGGAGCGCAGCCCCAGCATTTT
.	.	TRBV5-1	TRBJ2-5	CASSLAKGGQGTQYF	TGCGCCAGCAGCTTGGCCAAAGGAGGCCAAGGGACCCAGTACTTC
.	.	TRBV2	TRBJ2-7	CASSDQAGGQGSYEQYF	TGTGCCAGCAGTGACCAGGCGGGGGGACAGGGCTCCTACGAGCAGTACTTC
.	.	TRBV6-4	TRBJ1-1	CASSPEMRRANTEAFF	TGTGCCAGCAGCCCGGAAATGAGGAGGGCGAACACTGAAGCTTTCTTT
.	.	TRBV15	TRBJ2-7	CATSRVPNIRDSYEQYF	TGTGCCACCAGCAGAGTCCCGAACATCCGAGACTCCTACGAGCAGTACTTC
.	.	TRBV7-8	TRBJ1-1	CASIWGGAPRITEAFF	TGTGCCAGCATCTGGGGGGGGGCGCCACGGATCACTGAAGCTTTCTTT